A selection of T cell receptor beta chains follows, all from one sample in a study of T-cell reconstitution after alpha-beta-depleted transplantation in children. One entry per CDR3 protein results from TCRdb running MiXCR on the PCR reads. The sample includes some 200,000 distinct CDR3 sequences, around 7.7% seen only once; the top ten take 35%. This specimen was PBMCs, mostly from graft donor cells, taken 360 days after TCRalphabeta/CD19-depleted stem cell transplant. Receptor source: a male patient between 2 and 10 years old who had a stem cell transplant for acute myeloid leukemia, so the T cells may come from the graft donor. The CDR3 runs from the conserved cysteine through the conserved F or W. Each record gives: clone size, V gene, D gene, J gene, CDR3 protein, CDR3 DNA. D genes are given only for firm matches. Only some rows state a clone size, as once, few, many or a class for expanded clones.

abundance: many; v_gene: TRBV20-1; d_gene: TRBD2; j_gene: TRBJ2-2; CDR3aa: CSAPLSGGRNTGELFF; CDR3nt: TGCAGTGCTCCGCTTAGCGGGGGCCGCAACACCGGGGAGCTGTTTTTT
abundance: -; v_gene: TRBV5-6; d_gene: -; j_gene: TRBJ2-5; CDR3aa: CASSFAPGEAQYF; CDR3nt: TGTGCCAGCAGCTTTGCTCCGGGGGAGGCCCAGTACTTC
abundance: few; v_gene: TRBV20-1; d_gene: TRBD1; j_gene: TRBJ1-6; CDR3aa: CSARDSRQGSPLHF; CDR3nt: TGCAGTGCCCGGGACAGTAGGCAGGGTTCACCCCTCCACTTT
abundance: -; v_gene: TRBV20-1; d_gene: -; j_gene: TRBJ2-4; CDR3aa: CSAPRDLEDIQYF; CDR3nt: TGCAGTGCCCCCCGGGACTTGGAGGACATTCAGTACTTC
abundance: few; v_gene: TRBV28; d_gene: TRBD1; j_gene: TRBJ2-4; CDR3aa: CASRQGAKNIQYF; CDR3nt: TGTGCCAGCAGACAGGGGGCCAAAAACATTCAGTACTTC
abundance: -; v_gene: TRBV5-1; d_gene: -; j_gene: TRBJ1-2; CDR3aa: CASSLMTVPGDYGYTF; CDR3nt: TGCGCCAGCAGCTTGATGACAGTCCCAGGTGACTATGGCTACACCTTC
abundance: -; v_gene: TRBV10-3; d_gene: -; j_gene: TRBJ1-5; CDR3aa: CAISESLGFGQPQHF; CDR3nt: TGTGCCATCAGTGAGTCTCTGGGCTTTGGGCAGCCCCAGCATTTT
abundance: few; v_gene: TRBV4-2; d_gene: TRBD2; j_gene: TRBJ2-1; CDR3aa: CASSQELAGTNEQFF; CDR3nt: TGTGCCAGCAGCCAAGAATTAGCGGGGACGAATGAGCAGTTCTTC
abundance: -; v_gene: TRBV12-3/TRBV12-4; d_gene: -; j_gene: TRBJ2-5; CDR3aa: CASSPSGLIGAQYF; CDR3nt: TGTGCCAGCAGTCCGTCCGGTCTAATAGGGGCCCAGTACTTC
abundance: few; v_gene: TRBV5-1; d_gene: -; j_gene: TRBJ1-6; CDR3aa: CASSPAQGSNSPLHF; CDR3nt: TGCGCCAGCAGCCCGGCCCAGGGCTCTAATTCACCCCTCCACTTT
abundance: -; v_gene: TRBV24-1; d_gene: -; j_gene: TRBJ1-4; CDR3aa: CATSDFPPPGPANEKLFF; CDR3nt: TGTGCCACCAGTGATTTCCCCCCTCCCGGTCCCGCTAATGAAAAACTGTTTTTT
abundance: many; v_gene: TRBV27; d_gene: TRBD1; j_gene: TRBJ1-1; CDR3aa: CASSGQGEVEAFF; CDR3nt: TGTGCCAGCAGTGGACAGGGGGAGGTGGAAGCTTTCTTT
abundance: few; v_gene: TRBV12-3/TRBV12-4; d_gene: TRBD2; j_gene: TRBJ2-5; CDR3aa: CASSGTSGSGETQYF; CDR3nt: TGTGCCAGCAGTGGGACTAGCGGGAGCGGGGAGACCCAGTACTTC
abundance: few; v_gene: TRBV18; d_gene: -; j_gene: TRBJ1-5; CDR3aa: CASSLLSGDGLRNQPQHF; CDR3nt: TGTGCCAGCTCACTGCTCTCCGGGGACGGTTTGCGCAATCAGCCCCAGCATTTT
abundance: -; v_gene: TRBV11-1; d_gene: -; j_gene: TRBJ2-1; CDR3aa: CASSWESSNEQFF; CDR3nt: TGTGCCAGCAGCTGGGAGAGCTCCAATGAGCAGTTCTTC
abundance: many; v_gene: TRBV6-2/TRBV6-3; d_gene: -; j_gene: TRBJ2-3; CDR3aa: CASSDLRLLAPINTQYF; CDR3nt: TGTGCCAGCAGTGACCTACGGTTGCTAGCGCCCATAAATACGCAGTATTTT
abundance: -; v_gene: TRBV14; d_gene: -; j_gene: TRBJ2-7; CDR3aa: CASSRTGTRYEQYF; CDR3nt: TGTGCCAGCAGCCGTACCGGGACCAGATACGAGCAGTACTTC
abundance: few; v_gene: TRBV12-3/TRBV12-4; d_gene: -; j_gene: TRBJ2-5; CDR3aa: CASRFLETQYF; CDR3nt: TGTGCCAGCAGGTTCCTCGAGACCCAGTACTTC
abundance: few; v_gene: TRBV5-1; d_gene: TRBD1; j_gene: TRBJ2-3; CDR3aa: CASSLLTGGDTDTQYF; CDR3nt: TGCGCCAGCAGCTTGTTGACAGGGGGGGATACAGATACGCAGTATTTT
abundance: few; v_gene: TRBV6-5; d_gene: TRBD2; j_gene: TRBJ2-1; CDR3aa: CASSTRLAGGYYNEQFF; CDR3nt: TGTGCCAGCAGTACCCGTCTAGCGGGAGGGTACTACAATGAGCAGTTCTTC
abundance: many; v_gene: TRBV5-1; d_gene: -; j_gene: TRBJ1-1; CDR3aa: CASSFNSLNTEAFF; CDR3nt: TGCGCCAGCAGCTTCAACAGCCTGAACACTGAAGCTTTCTTT
abundance: -; v_gene: TRBV7-9; d_gene: -; j_gene: TRBJ1-6; CDR3aa: CASSLGSSPLHF; CDR3nt: TGTGCCAGCAGCTTAGGCTCTTCACCCCTCCACTTT
abundance: few; v_gene: TRBV7-9; d_gene: -; j_gene: TRBJ1-2; CDR3aa: CASSRETYGYTF; CDR3nt: TGTGCCAGCTCGAGGGAGACCTATGGCTACACCTTC
abundance: many; v_gene: TRBV29-1; d_gene: TRBD2; j_gene: TRBJ2-1; CDR3aa: CSVDPPRLAGEVEQFF; CDR3nt: TGCAGCGTTGACCCTCCCAGACTAGCGGGAGAGGTTGAGCAGTTCTTC
abundance: -; v_gene: TRBV7-8; d_gene: -; j_gene: TRBJ2-1; CDR3aa: CASSRKTGNEQFF; CDR3nt: TGTGCCAGCAGCCGAAAGACAGGCAATGAGCAGTTCTTC
abundance: many; v_gene: TRBV15; d_gene: -; j_gene: TRBJ1-1; CDR3aa: CATSRERATEAFF; CDR3nt: TGTGCCACCAGCAGAGAGAGAGCCACTGAAGCTTTCTTT
abundance: many; v_gene: TRBV5-1; d_gene: -; j_gene: TRBJ1-2; CDR3aa: CASSLAQGRDGYTF; CDR3nt: TGCGCCAGCAGCTTGGCCCAGGGGCGCGATGGCTACACCTTC
abundance: -; v_gene: TRBV5-1; d_gene: -; j_gene: TRBJ2-3; CDR3aa: CASSLAGYTDTQYF; CDR3nt: TGCGCCAGCAGCTTGGCAGGGTACACAGATACGCAGTATTTT
abundance: -; v_gene: TRBV5-8; d_gene: -; j_gene: TRBJ1-1; CDR3aa: CASSRHLNTEAFF; CDR3nt: TGTGCCAGCAGCCGACACCTGAACACTGAAGCTTTCTTT
abundance: -; v_gene: TRBV29-1; d_gene: TRBD2; j_gene: TRBJ2-1; CDR3aa: CSGGLAVSYNEQFF; CDR3nt: TGCAGCGGCGGACTAGCGGTCTCCTACAATGAGCAGTTCTTC
abundance: -; v_gene: TRBV7-9; d_gene: -; j_gene: TRBJ1-1; CDR3aa: CASSFSPGEAFF; CDR3nt: TGTGCCAGCAGCTTTTCACCCGGCGAAGCTTTCTTT
abundance: few; v_gene: TRBV20-1; d_gene: -; j_gene: TRBJ2-3; CDR3aa: CSAAGQLTDTQYF; CDR3nt: TGCAGTGCGGCGGGGCAGCTCACAGATACGCAGTATTTT
abundance: few; v_gene: TRBV5-1; d_gene: -; j_gene: TRBJ1-4; CDR3aa: CASSLATGRSLVTNEKLFF; CDR3nt: TGCGCCAGCAGCTTGGCCACAGGGAGGAGTCTGGTGACTAATGAAAAACTGTTTTTT
abundance: many; v_gene: TRBV20-1; d_gene: -; j_gene: TRBJ2-7; CDR3aa: CSARDPRRAYEQYF; CDR3nt: TGCAGTGCTAGAGATCCCAGGAGAGCCTACGAGCAGTACTTC
abundance: -; v_gene: TRBV5-1; d_gene: -; j_gene: TRBJ2-1; CDR3aa: CASSFIWETPPCPRYNEQFF; CDR3nt: TGCGCCAGCAGCTTTATTTGGGAAACCCCCCCATGCCCGCGCTACAATGAGCAGTTCTTC
abundance: -; v_gene: TRBV7-6; d_gene: -; j_gene: TRBJ2-1; CDR3aa: CASSPLQGGYYNEQFF; CDR3nt: TGTGCCAGCAGCCCTCTCCAAGGCGGGTACTACAATGAGCAGTTCTTC
abundance: few; v_gene: TRBV5-5; d_gene: TRBD2; j_gene: TRBJ2-1; CDR3aa: CASSLVLAGGREFEQFF; CDR3nt: TGTGCCAGCAGCTTGGTTCTTGCTGGCGGGCGGGAGTTCGAGCAGTTCTTC
abundance: -; v_gene: TRBV20-1; d_gene: TRBD2; j_gene: TRBJ2-3; CDR3aa: CSASGRAVDTQYF; CDR3nt: TGCAGTGCTAGTGGGAGGGCGGTAGATACGCAGTATTTT
abundance: many; v_gene: TRBV27; d_gene: -; j_gene: TRBJ2-7; CDR3aa: CASSSGTRTYEQYF; CDR3nt: TGTGCCAGCAGTTCGGGGACAAGGACCTACGAGCAGTACTTC
abundance: -; v_gene: TRBV30; d_gene: -; j_gene: TRBJ2-5; CDR3aa: CAWSGPGETQYF; CDR3nt: TGTGCCTGGAGCGGTCCGGGAGAGACCCAGTACTTC
abundance: few; v_gene: TRBV5-1; d_gene: TRBD2; j_gene: TRBJ2-1; CDR3aa: CASSLVMGLAGQLSSYNEQFF; CDR3nt: TGCGCCAGCAGCTTGGTGATGGGACTAGCGGGGCAACTGAGCTCCTACAATGAGCAGTTCTTC